What follows describes a single T cell receptor beta chain. The Seattle site enrolled patients during active infection and followed them longitudinally. The record originates from a study of blood T cell repertoires in COVID-19. TCRdb's table, derived via immunoSEQ multiplex PCR, lists solely in-frame clones and lacks some. The repertoire holds about 230,000 clones, 75% to 85% seen once, with roughly 4.6% in the top ten. The sequencing sample was made of peripheral blood. The TCR was taken from a man aged 50-60 years with COVID-19, enrolled during active disease.

The CDR3 sequence: CASSYSQGTNEKLFF. The CDR3 nucleotides are TGTGCCAGCAGTTACTCACAGGGGACTAATGAAAAACTGTTTTTT. The genes are TRBV6-5 and TRBJ1-4; 7 nucleotides match TRBD1. In germline, CDR1 is MNHEY, CDR2 SVGAGI. The CDR3 covers 15 residues. The J segment lost 2 bases and the V segment lost 0 bases, leaving 0 bases of the junction unmatched.